Shown below are 28 T cell receptor beta chains from a single sample sequenced in a study of quantifying T cell responses using KT2 cells. Study summary: RNA was reverse transcribed with TCR alpha and beta constant-region primers.

A single-stranded UMI oligo with SP2 sequence was ligated to cDNA 3' ends. First-round PCR used three to five cycles and beta primers RC1.1 and RC1.2 covering TRBC1 and TRBC2. TCRdb recomputed calls from the UMI-ligation and nested PCR reads with MiXCR, one row per CDR3 protein. Among tens of thousands of distinct CDR3 sequences listed, 6% to 9.5% were seen once. The sequenced sample was PBMCs spiked with cells of the T cell clone KT2. The source is a human donor.

This clonotype was seen many times. The rearrangement links TRBV4-1 to TRBJ1-1, with D possibly being TRBD1 (5 bases). The CDR3 sequence is 14 residues long. V shed 9 bases and J shed 1 base, with 15 bases lying between them. Germline lookup yields CDR1 MGHRA and CDR2 YSYEKL. CDR3 region: CASQGLLKNTEAFF. The CDR3 DNA is TGCGCCAGTCAGGGATTACTTAAGAACACTGAAGCTTTCTTT.

In DNA, the CDR3 is TGTGCCAGCAGCTTACGCGGGGGGGAACAAGAGACCCAGTACTTC. It specifies CASSLRGGEQETQYF. V and J are TRBV13 and TRBJ2-5, with 9 bases matching TRBD2. Trimming took 2 bases from V and 2 from J; bases not matched to a gene: 3. The CDR3 extends over 15 amino acids. The germline gives CDR1 PRHDT, CDR2 FYEKMQ (reference sequence).

This clonotype was recorded many times. This chain links TRBV3-1 with TRBJ2-6; unclear D gene. This CDR3 contains 16 residues. Trimming cost V 3 bases and J 0 bases, with 9 bases left between them. CDR1 LGHDT and CDR2 YNNKEL come from the germline V gene (reference sequence). The chain's CDR3 is CASSHIRTSGANVLTF. The CDR3 nucleotides are TGTGCCAGCAGCCATATTCGGACCTCTGGGGCCAACGTCCTGACTTTC.

This clonotype was observed a handful of times. This chain links TRBV5-1 with TRBJ2-1; 14 bases map to TRBD2. V lost 3 bases and J lost 4; bases outside the gene matches: 6. The CDR3 loop spans 17 amino acids. Germline CDR1 SGHRS, CDR2 YFSETQ. Written as DNA, the CDR3 is TGCGCCAGCAGCTGGACTAGCGGGGGGCCGTCTTACAATGAGCAGTTCTTC. It encodes CASSWTSGGPSYNEQFF.

This clonotype has a handful of counts. V usage is TRBV11-2 and J usage is TRBJ2-7; maybe TRBD1 (6 bases). This CDR3 is built from 14 residues. V was trimmed by 4 bases and J by 4 bases, leaving 14 bases between them. The germline gives CDR1 SGHAT, CDR2 FQNNGV. CDR3 region: CASSSTTGPYEQYF. CDR3 nucleotides: TGTGCCAGCAGCTCTACGACAGGCCCTTACGAGCAGTACTTC.

This clonotype was counted ten times or more. V gene TRBV4-2 combines with J gene TRBJ2-7; 8 positions agree with TRBD2. The CDR3 extends over 16 amino acids. V was clipped by 0 bases and J by 2 bases; unmatched bases: 6. Germline CDR1 reads LGHNA; CDR2 reads YNFKEQ. CDR3 residues: CASSQEDTSGPYEQYF. The CDR3 DNA reads TGTGCCAGCAGCCAAGAGGATACTAGCGGACCCTACGAGCAGTACTTC.

This clonotype appeared many times. J is TRBJ2-1 and V is TRBV7-9, with TRBD2 matching 8 bases. V lost 3 bases to trimming and J lost 4 bases; unmatched junction nucleotides: 5. Germline-derived CDR1 and CDR2 are SEHNR and FQNEAQ (reference sequence). The CDR3 contains 15 residues. The CDR3 here is CASSFPSGSYNEQFF. The DNA of the CDR3 is TGTGCCAGCAGCTTTCCCAGCGGGAGTTACAATGAGCAGTTCTTC.

In its sample, this clonotype was seen many times. The chain couples TRBV10-3 to TRBJ2-1; D uncertain. V was cut by 2 bases and J by 9 bases, with 11 bases left in between. CDR3 length: 13 residues. Germline loops: CDR1 ENHRY, CDR2 SYGVKD. The CDR3 here is CAISENELGEQFF. CDR3 coding DNA: TGTGCCATCAGTGAGAACGAGCTCGGTGAGCAGTTCTTC.

V usage is TRBV9 and J usage is TRBJ2-2; the D is unclear. Trimming took 1 base from V and 0 from J, leaving 4 bases between them. The germline gives CDR1 SGDLS, CDR2 YYNGEE. The CDR3 contains 14 residues. CDR3 loop: CASSVTSNTGELFF. The CDR3 DNA reads TGTGCCAGCAGCGTAACATCGAACACCGGGGAGCTGTTTTTT.

This clonotype was seen at least ten times. The genes are TRBV29-1 and TRBJ2-1; 8 bases align to TRBD2. V lost 3 bases, J lost 9 bases, and 13 bases stayed unmatched. CDR1 is SQVTM and CDR2 is ANQGSEA in the germline V gene. The CDR3 is made up of 15 amino acids. The CDR3 DNA reads TGCAGCGTTGAGCCGGGACTAGGGGGTGAGAGTGAGCAGTTCTTC. It specifies CSVEPGLGGESEQFF.

This clonotype was detected only a few times. The chain carries TRBV6-5 and TRBJ1-2; tentative D call: TRBD1 (5 bases). The V and J ends lost 0 bases and 5 bases respectively, with 13 bases between them. Germline CDR1 reads MNHEY; CDR2 reads SVGAGI. CDR3 size: 15 residues. This chain's CDR3 is CASSYSRGDRYGYTF. DNA of the CDR3: TGTGCCAGCAGTTACTCGAGGGGCGATCGGTATGGCTACACCTTC.

This clonotype was seen repeatedly, ten times or more. The chain combines TRBV2 with TRBJ2-1; TRBD2 aligns across 12 bases. The germline V gene has CDR1 SNHLY and CDR2 FYNNEI. The CDR3 runs to 15 residues. V shed 5 bases, J shed 6 bases, and the junction held 5 bases outside the gene matches. CDR3 loop: CASSSTSGGSNEQFF. The CDR3 nucleotides are TGTGCCAGCAGTTCGACTAGCGGGGGATCCAATGAGCAGTTCTTC.

The chain couples TRBV12-3 or TRBV12-4 to TRBJ1-1; TRBD1 might be the D (5 bases). Trimming removed 5 bases at V and 1 base at J, with 11 bases between. The CDR3 covers 14 residues. The CDR3 spells CASSRGGWNTEAFF. CDR3 nucleotide sequence: TGTGCCAGCAGTCGTGGGGGGTGGAACACTGAAGCTTTCTTT.

This clonotype qualifies as medium-sized. The rearrangement links TRBV6-2 or TRBV6-3 to TRBJ1-1; D is unclear. CDR3 length: 14 residues. Deletions cut 0 bases from V and 4 bases from J, with 9 bases between. Germline V CDR1 and CDR2: MNHEY, SVGEGT. CDR3 loop: CASSYSRAVTEAFF. CDR3 in DNA: TGTGCCAGCAGTTACTCGAGGGCAGTCACTGAAGCTTTCTTT.

This clonotype was picked up a small number of times. The V call is TRBV20-1, the J call TRBJ2-7; D ambiguous. This CDR3 contains 16 residues. Germline loops: CDR1 DFQATT, CDR2 SNEGSKA (reference sequence). Trimming stripped 2 bases from V and 3 bases from J, with 20 bases between. Written as DNA, the CDR3 is TGCAGTGCTAGACCTACCTCCGGCGCCCCGGTCTACGAGCAGTACTTC. Protein sequence: CSARPTSGAPVYEQYF.

This clonotype turned up a few times. In this CDR3 the conserved last residue, phenylalanine or tryptophan, is missing, so a read error is likely. The DNA is left out, because the CDR3 cannot be placed on it with certainty; the CDR3 is given as TCRdb lists it. The J gene is TRBJ2-5, the V gene TRBV20-1; the DNA was not used to check the table's D call, TRBD2. The CDR3 contains 13 residues when both ends are counted. Germline CDR1 DFQATT, CDR2 SNEGSKA (reference sequence). Here the CDR3 reads CSARDGVATSGII.

CDR3 DNA sequence: TGCGCCAGCAGCCAGGCCGAAATAGGGACAGGCGGAGGGGGGGCCAACGTCCTGACTTTC. Residues: CASSQAEIGTGGGGANVLTF. The V gene is TRBV4-1, the J gene TRBJ2-6, with 8 nucleotides matching TRBD1. Germline-derived CDR1 and CDR2 are MGHRA and YSYEKL. The V segment lost 3 bases and the J segment 4 bases; nucleotides outside the gene matches: 17. The CDR3 totals 20 residues.

This clonotype came up many times. The chain carries TRBV12-3 or TRBV12-4 and TRBJ2-3; 7 nucleotides line up with TRBD2. The CDR3 extends over 15 amino acids. V trimming: 2 bases; J trimming: 2 bases; junction bases outside the gene matches: 4. In nucleotides, the CDR3 is TGTGCCAGCAGTTTACAAGCGGGAATCACAGATACGCAGTATTTT. It encodes CASSLQAGITDTQYF.

This clonotype was detected only a few times. V gene TRBV4-1 combines with J gene TRBJ2-1; D is unclear. With 1 base removed from V and 4 bases from J, the gap between germline ends came to 8 bases. Per germline, CDR1 MGHRA and CDR2 YSYEKL. The CDR3 is 14 residues long. The CDR3 spells CASSQGGGYNEQFF. The CDR3 DNA reads TGCGCCAGCAGCCAAGGTGGTGGATACAATGAGCAGTTCTTC.

This clonotype was counted only a few times. The gene calls are TRBV12-3 or TRBV12-4 and TRBJ1-1; 8 bases map to TRBD1. The CDR3 covers 17 residues. Trimming took 5 bases from V and 0 from J; bases not matched to a gene: 11. The DNA for the CDR3 is TGTGCCAGCAGTCCCGGGACAGGAAATGCTATGAACACTGAAGCTTTCTTT. Its protein is CASSPGTGNAMNTEAFF.

This clonotype has only a few counts. The chain employs TRBV12-3 or TRBV12-4 and TRBJ2-7; 7 nucleotides line up with TRBD2. There are 15 residues in the CDR3. V lost 3 bases, J lost 1 base, and 6 bases stayed unmatched. In DNA form, the CDR3 reads TGTGCCAGCAGTTTGGGGCGGGAGCCATCCTACGAGCAGTACTTC. It yields the protein CASSLGREPSYEQYF.

In this sample, this clonotype turned up many times. The chain joins TRBV12-3 or TRBV12-4 to TRBJ1-5; 9 bases agree with TRBD1. The junction had 8 bases not matched to a gene; V was cut back by 3 bases and J by 5 bases. This CDR3 has 16 amino acids. The CDR3 here is CASSFSGTGSDQPQHF. CDR3 coding DNA: TGTGCCAGCAGTTTCAGCGGGACAGGGTCGGATCAGCCCCAGCATTTT.

This clonotype was observed at least ten times. This chain links TRBV20-1 with TRBJ1-1; 7 bases agree with TRBD1. CDR1 and CDR2 from the germline V gene are DFQATT and SNEGSKA (reference sequence). The CDR3 consists of 14 residues. V dropped 1 base and J dropped 3; count of bases not matched to a gene: 5. Written as DNA, the CDR3 is TGCAGTGCTAGAGGAGGAGACAGGGACACTGAAGCTTTCTTT. Encoded protein: CSARGGDRDTEAFF.

This clonotype was counted many times. The chain combines TRBV12-5 with TRBJ2-6; D remains ambiguous. CDR3 length: 13 residues. With 2 bases removed from V and 2 bases from J, the gap between germline ends came to 1 base. CDR1 and CDR2 from the germline V gene are LGHNT and FRNRAP. CDR3: CASGLPGANVLTF. In DNA form, the CDR3 reads TGTGCTAGTGGTTTGCCTGGGGCCAACGTCCTGACTTTC.

This clonotype was seen many times. The rearrangement uses TRBV12-3 or TRBV12-4 and TRBJ1-5, with a possible D match to TRBD1 (6 bases). V was clipped by 5 bases and J by 4 bases, with 15 bases between them. This CDR3 spans 15 amino acids. CDR3 in DNA: TGTGCCAGCAGTCCCGTGGTCCAGGGGAATCAGCCCCAGCATTTT. Its translation is CASSPVVQGNQPQHF.

This clonotype was detected a few times. This chain connects TRBV2 to TRBJ1-1, with TRBD1 as a possible D gene (6 bases). V dropped 2 bases and J dropped 7 bases, with 11 bases sitting between them. The CDR3 loop spans 13 amino acids. Germline V gene sequence: CDR1 SNHLY, CDR2 FYNNEI. CDR3 sequence reads: CASSEYRVNEAFF. The CDR3 DNA sequence: TGTGCCAGCAGTGAATACAGGGTTAATGAAGCTTTCTTT.

The table lists this clonotype with a few counts. The rearrangement joins TRBV19 to TRBJ1-2; 7 bases match TRBD1. CDR1 is LNHDA, CDR2 SQIVND, per germline (reference sequence). The CDR3 consists of 13 residues. Germline trimming cut 5 bases from V and 8 bases from J; bases unmatched to any gene: 8. CDR3 in amino acids: CASSADRVGGYTF. CDR3 in DNA: TGTGCCAGTAGTGCCGACAGGGTTGGCGGCTACACCTTC.

This clonotype was counted many times. This chain connects TRBV6-2 or TRBV6-3 to TRBJ1-6; D perhaps matches TRBD1 (5 bases). The CDR3 loop spans 16 amino acids. Germline V gene sequence: CDR1 MNHEY, CDR2 SVGEGT. V lost 6 bases and J lost 10, with 22 bases in between. The CDR3 here is CASSRDGSFLGSPLHF. CDR3 sequence (DNA): TGTGCCAGCAGCCGGGACGGAAGTTTTCTAGGATCACCCCTCCACTTT.